These T cell receptor beta chains were read from a single sample in a study of vaccination effects on CD4 cells after COVID-19. No antigen has been assigned to these receptors. TCRdb keeps only in-frame clones here, not all; method: immunoSEQ multiplex PCR. Here the sample spans 70,000 or so clones, under 85% being singletons. Sequencing used CD4+ T cells from PBMCs cultured with HIV peptides, obtained before COVID-19 vaccination. These receptors were obtained from a human donor who had a prior SARS-CoV-2 infection. The CDR3 runs from the conserved cysteine through the conserved F or W. The order of the fields is V gene, J gene, D gene, clone size, CDR3 protein, CDR3 DNA. The D gene is left open where the match is weak. Size tells how often a clone was seen (once, few, many) or the class of an expanded clone, and some rows leave it out.

TRBV19,TRBJ2-2,.,.,CASSIGVNRGRTGELFF,TGTGCCAGTAGTATAGGAGTAAACCGGGGAAGGACCGGGGAGCTGTTTTTT
TRBV9,TRBJ2-2,TRBD1,.,CASSARQGSGELFF,TGTGCCAGCAGCGCACGACAGGGTTCCGGGGAGCTGTTTTTT
TRBV5-8,TRBJ2-4,TRBD2,.,CASSLGEGKNIQYF,TGTGCCAGCAGCTTAGGGGAGGGCAAAAACATTCAGTACTTC
TRBV3-1/TRBV3-2,TRBJ2-3,.,.,CASSQGHGGRTDTQYF,TGTGCCAGCAGCCAAGGTCATGGGGGACGCACAGATACGCAGTATTTT
TRBV5-1,TRBJ2-3,.,.,CASSLNTDTQYF,TGCGCCAGCAGCTTGAACACAGATACGCAGTATTTT
TRBV10-3,TRBJ2-4,.,.,CAISESSAGAIQYF,TGTGCCATCAGTGAGTCGTCGGCAGGGGCCATTCAGTACTTC
TRBV27,TRBJ2-7,.,.,CASSSGVSSYEQYF,TGTGCCAGCAGTTCTGGGGTTAGCTCCTACGAGCAGTACTTC
TRBV21-1,TRBJ1-1,.,few,CASSKDGDEAFF,TGTGCCAGCAGCAAAGACGGCGACGAAGCTTTCTTT
TRBV19,TRBJ2-2,.,.,CANEREVRTGELFF,TGTGCCAACGAAAGGGAGGTCAGGACCGGGGAGCTGTTTTTT
TRBV4-3,TRBJ2-7,TRBD2,.,CASSQGPSGQSYEQYF,TGCGCCAGCAGCCAAGGCCCTAGCGGGCAGTCCTACGAGCAGTACTTC
TRBV7-8,TRBJ2-3,.,.,CASSLSVQLDTQYF,TGTGCCAGCAGCTTATCGGTGCAGCTGGATACGCAGTATTTT
TRBV3-1/TRBV3-2,TRBJ1-6,.,.,CASSQRQINSPLHF,TGTGCCAGCAGCCAGAGACAGATTAATTCACCCCTCCACTTT
TRBV21-1,TRBJ2-3,.,.,CAAATSFLSTDTQYF,TGTGCCGCAGCGACTAGCTTCTTGAGCACAGATACGCAGTATTTT
TRBV18,TRBJ2-7,TRBD1,once,CASSPTTGDPSEQYF,TGTGCCAGCTCACCCACGACAGGGGATCCCTCCGAGCAGTACTTC
TRBV4-1,TRBJ2-5,.,once,CASSQATGSETQYF,TGCGCCAGCAGCCAAGCGACAGGCTCAGAGACCCAGTACTTC
TRBV5-1,TRBJ1-1,.,.,CASTRGGEGSPEAFF,TGCGCCAGCACGCGGGGGGGGGAAGGGTCTCCTGAAGCTTTCTTT
TRBV2,TRBJ2-2,.,.,CASSERGQEENTGELFF,TGTGCCAGCAGTGAGAGGGGCCAGGAAGAAAACACCGGGGAGCTGTTTTTT
TRBV2,TRBJ1-5,.,few,CASTATGPQPQHF,TGTGCCAGCACCGCTACAGGGCCTCAGCCCCAGCATTTT
TRBV6-6,TRBJ1-5,.,few,CASSPLLRKQPQHF,TGTGCCAGCAGCCCCCTTCTAAGAAAACAGCCCCAGCATTTT
TRBV28,TRBJ2-7,TRBD1,.,CASSTRRDRGPGGTYEQYF,TGTGCCAGCAGTACACGCCGGGACAGGGGGCCCGGGGGAACCTACGAGCAGTACTTC
TRBV5-1,TRBJ2-1,.,.,CASSFITGDEQFF,TGCGCCAGCAGCTTTATTACGGGTGATGAGCAGTTCTTC
TRBV4-1,TRBJ2-7,.,medium-sized,CASSRTRAQPNEQYF,TGCGCCAGCAGCCGGACCCGGGCCCAACCCAACGAGCAGTACTTC
TRBV6-4,TRBJ2-7,.,.,CASSGVGEPLYEQYF,TGTGCCAGCAGTGGGGTAGGGGAGCCACTCTACGAGCAGTACTTC